This T cell receptor beta chain originates from a study of breast tumors, draining lymph nodes, adjacent tissues. This clonotype was recorded a few times. Its antigen is unidentified. Notes on the study in general: Tumor repertoires ranked between lymph nodes and nontumor tissue in diversity, with V and J gene preferences. Most tumor T cells seemingly derive from lymph node, then expand in tumor. Data only fit, rather than demonstrated, lymph node origin of most tumor T cells. Luminal-like breast cancer showed significantly greater tumor-nontumor repertoire similarity than basal-like breast cancer did.

Unmatched junction bases numbered 8, after V lost 2 bases and J lost 5 bases. The CDR3 sequence is 16 residues long. The germline V gene encodes CDR1 SGHKS and CDR2 YYEKEE (reference sequence). Samples came from axillary lymph nodes draining the breast cancer. TCRdb passed the multiplex PCR reads through MiXCR, listing each CDR3 protein once. The sample carries approximately 120,000 distinct CDR3 sequences, 21% recorded once. The source material was axillary lymph node tissue. V gene TRBV5-5 combines with J gene TRBJ2-2, with 8 bases matching TRBD1. The sequence was collected from a female donor with breast cancer. Some clones in this sample may be carry-over from other donors' samples. The CDR3 DNA is TGTGCCAGCAGCTTACAGACAGGGGTTGGAACCGGGGAGCTGTTTTTT. As protein: CASSLQTGVGTGELFF.